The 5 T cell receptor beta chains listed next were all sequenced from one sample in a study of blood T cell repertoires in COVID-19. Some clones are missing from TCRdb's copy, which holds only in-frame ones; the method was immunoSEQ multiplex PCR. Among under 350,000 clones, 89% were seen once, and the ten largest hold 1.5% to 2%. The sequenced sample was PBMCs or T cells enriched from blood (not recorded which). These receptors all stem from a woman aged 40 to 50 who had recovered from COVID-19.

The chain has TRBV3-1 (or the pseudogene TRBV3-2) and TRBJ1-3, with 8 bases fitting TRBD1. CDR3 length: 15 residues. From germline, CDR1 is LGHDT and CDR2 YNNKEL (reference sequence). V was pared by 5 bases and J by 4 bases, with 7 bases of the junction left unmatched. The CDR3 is CASSAWTGQGNTIYF. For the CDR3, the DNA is TGTGCCAGCAGCGCCTGGACAGGGCAGGGAAACACCATATATTTT.

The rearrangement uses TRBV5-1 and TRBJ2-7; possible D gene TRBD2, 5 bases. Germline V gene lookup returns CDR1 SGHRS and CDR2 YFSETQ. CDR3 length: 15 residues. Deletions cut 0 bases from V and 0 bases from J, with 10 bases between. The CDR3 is CASSLGQTISYEQYF. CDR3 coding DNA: TGCGCCAGCAGCTTGGGCCAGACTATCTCCTACGAGCAGTACTTC.

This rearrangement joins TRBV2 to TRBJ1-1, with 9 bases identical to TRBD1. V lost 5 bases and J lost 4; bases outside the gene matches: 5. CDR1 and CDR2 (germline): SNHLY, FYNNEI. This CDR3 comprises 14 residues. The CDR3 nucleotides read TGTGCCAGCAGTTTACAGGGGGCGGCCACTGAAGCTTTCTTT. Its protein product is CASSLQGAATEAFF.

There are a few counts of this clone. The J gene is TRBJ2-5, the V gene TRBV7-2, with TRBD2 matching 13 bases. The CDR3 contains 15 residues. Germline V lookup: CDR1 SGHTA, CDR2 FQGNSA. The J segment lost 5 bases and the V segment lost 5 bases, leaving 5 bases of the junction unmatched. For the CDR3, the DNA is TGTGCCAGCAGCGATGGACTAGCGGGAGCCGAGACCCAGTACTTC. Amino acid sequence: CASSDGLAGAETQYF.

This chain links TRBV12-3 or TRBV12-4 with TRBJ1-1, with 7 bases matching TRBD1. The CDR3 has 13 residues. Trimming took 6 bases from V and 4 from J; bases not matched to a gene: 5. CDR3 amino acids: CASRLEGATEAFF. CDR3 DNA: TGTGCCAGCAGGTTGGAGGGGGCCACTGAAGCTTTCTTT.